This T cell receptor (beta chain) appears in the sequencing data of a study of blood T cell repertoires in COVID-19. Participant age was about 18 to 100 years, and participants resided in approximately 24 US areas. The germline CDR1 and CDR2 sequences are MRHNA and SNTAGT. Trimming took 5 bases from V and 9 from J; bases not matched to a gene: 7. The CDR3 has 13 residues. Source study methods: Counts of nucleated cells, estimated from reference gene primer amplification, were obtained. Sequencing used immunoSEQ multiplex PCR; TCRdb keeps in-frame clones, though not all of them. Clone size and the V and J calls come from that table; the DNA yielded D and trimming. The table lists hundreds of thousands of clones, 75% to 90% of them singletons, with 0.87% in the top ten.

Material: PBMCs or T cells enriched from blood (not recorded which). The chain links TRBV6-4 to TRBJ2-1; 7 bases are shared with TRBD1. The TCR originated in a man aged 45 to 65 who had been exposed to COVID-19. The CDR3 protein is CASSSQGVGEQFF. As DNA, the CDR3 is TGTGCCAGCAGTTCTCAGGGGGTTGGTGAGCAGTTCTTC.